This entry lists 11 T cell receptor beta chains sequenced from one sample in a study of blood T cell repertoires in COVID-19. Clones were read by immunoSEQ multiplex PCR, and TCRdb kept only the in-frame ones, dropping some. The profile shows 35,000 to 50,000 clones, approximately 71% of them singletons. Specimen: peripheral blood. The receptors come from a man aged 80 or over with acute or convalescent COVID-19.

In this sample, this clone turned up a few times. The chain has TRBV5-4 and TRBJ2-7; unclear D gene. Germline CDR1 and CDR2: SGHNT and YYREEE (reference sequence). The CDR3 runs to 13 residues. V lost 1 base, J lost 4 bases, and 9 bases lay in between. CDR3 region: CASSLSPKYEQYF. CDR3 nucleotides: TGTGCCAGCAGCTTGAGCCCCAAATACGAGCAGTACTTC.

The chain couples TRBV10-3 to TRBJ2-6, with TRBD2 matching 7 bases. The CDR3 runs 16 residues. Germline V gene data show CDR1 as ENHRY and CDR2 as SYGVKD. The trim removed 0 bases at V and 2 bases at J, leaving 1 base unmatched. CDR3 sequence reads: CAISESGGTGANVLTF. The CDR3 DNA reads as TGTGCCATCAGTGAGTCGGGGGGGACTGGGGCCAACGTCCTGACTTTC.

This clone has only one observation. V gene TRBV5-8 combines with J gene TRBJ1-1; no firm D call. Per the germline V gene, CDR1 is SGHTS and CDR2 is YDEGEE. The CDR3 contains 14 residues. Trimming took 0 bases from V and 4 from J, leaving 10 bases between them. The CDR3 bases are TGTGCCAGCAGCTTGGACTCGCTACCCACTGAAGCTTTCTTT. Protein sequence: CASSLDSLPTEAFF.

The CDR3 nucleotides read TGTGCCAGCAGTGATGGTTGGCTAGGCGGGACCCCGAACACTGAAGCTTTCTTT. This sequence encodes CASSDGWLGGTPNTEAFF. V is TRBV2 and J is TRBJ1-1; D is possibly TRBD1 (5 bases). Germline values: CDR1 SNHLY, CDR2 FYNNEI. The CDR3 covers 18 residues. V dropped 3 bases and J dropped 1 base, with 21 bases sitting between them. The full variable domain, its missing parts supplied by reference TRBV2 and TRBJ1-1, is EPEVTQTPSHQVTQMGQEVILRCVPISNHLYFYWYRQILGQKVEFLVSFYNNEISEKSEIFDDQFSVERPDGSNFTLKIRSTKLEDSAMYFCASSDGWLGGTPNTEAFFGQGTRLTVV.

The chain uses TRBV5-1 and TRBJ1-1; tentatively, D is TRBD1 (5 bases). Trimming removed 4 bases from V and 2 bases from J, with 9 bases in between. Looked up from germline, CDR1 is SGHRS and CDR2 is YFSETQ. CDR3 length equals 13 residues. DNA for the CDR3: TGCGCCAGCAGCGTACAGGAAAACACTGAAGCTTTCTTT. Translating it yields CASSVQENTEAFF. Full variable domain (remainder filled in from reference TRBV5-1 and TRBJ1-1): KAGVTQTPRYLIKTRGQQVTLSCSPISGHRSVSWYQQTPGQGLQFLFEYFSETQRNKGNFPGRFSGRQFSNSRSEMNVSTLELGDSALYLCASSVQENTEAFFGQGTRLTVV.

In this sample, this clone turned up a few times. This sequence joins TRBV11-1 and TRBJ1-1, with 8 bases that match TRBD1. Germline CDR1 is SGHAT and CDR2 is FQDESV (reference sequence). The CDR3 is made up of 15 amino acids. V shed 4 bases and J 0 bases; nucleotides not matched to a gene: 4. In nucleotides, the CDR3 is TGTGCCAGCAGCTCGGGACAGGTTCTGAACACTGAAGCTTTCTTT. Amino acid sequence: CASSSGQVLNTEAFF.

The chain carries TRBV29-1 and TRBJ2-3, with D possibly being TRBD2 (6 bases). CDR3 length: 12 residues. CDR1 SQVTM and CDR2 ANQGSEA come from the germline V gene. Trimming removed 3 bases from V and 5 bases from J, with 9 bases in between. DNA for the CDR3: TGCAGCGTTGAGGAGGGCTTAGATACGCAGTATTTT. Its protein is CSVEEGLDTQYF.

This clone was counted a single time. V is TRBV11-3 and J is TRBJ1-1, with D unresolved. Looked up from germline, CDR1 is SGHNT and CDR2 is YENEEA. Trimming removed 1 base at V and 9 bases at J, with 6 bases between. CDR3 size: 11 residues. CDR3 amino acids: CASSLGGKAFF. CDR3 sequence (DNA): TGTGCCAGCAGCTTAGGAGGTAAAGCTTTCTTT.

This clone was found a few times. The V call is TRBV12-3 or TRBV12-4, the J call TRBJ1-4; 7 bases agree with TRBD1. V lost 6 bases, J lost 11 bases, and 9 bases stayed unmatched. The CDR3 length is 13 residues. In nucleotides, the CDR3 is TGTGCCAGCAGCCCGACAGGGTTGGGGAAACTGTTTTTT. This sequence encodes CASSPTGLGKLFF.

The chain has TRBV7-6 and TRBJ2-2; D possibly corresponds to TRBD1 (6 bases). Germline V CDR1 and CDR2: SGHVS, FNYEAQ. The CDR3 covers 15 residues. V was pared by 5 bases and J by 5 bases, with 15 bases between. The CDR3 loop reads CASSPPSRGTGELFF. In DNA, the CDR3 is TGTGCCAGCAGCCCACCTTCCAGGGGAACCGGGGAGCTGTTTTTT. Full variable domain (remainder filled in from reference TRBV7-6 and TRBJ2-2): GAGVSQSPRYKVTKRGQDVALRCDPISGHVSLYWYRQALGQGPEFLTYFNYEAQQDKSGLPNDRFSAERPEGSISTLTIQRTEQRDSAMYRCASSPPSRGTGELFFGEGSRLTVL.

The rearrangement uses TRBV7-2 and TRBJ1-5, with 7 bases lining up with TRBD1. The CDR3 is 15 residues long. Germline trimming cut 1 base from V and 4 bases from J; bases unmatched to any gene: 4. The germline CDR1 and CDR2 sequences are SGHTA and FQGNSA. In DNA, the CDR3 is TGTGCCAGCAGCTTAGTAGGGGGCGTGAATCAGCCCCAGCATTTT. It translates to CASSLVGGVNQPQHF.